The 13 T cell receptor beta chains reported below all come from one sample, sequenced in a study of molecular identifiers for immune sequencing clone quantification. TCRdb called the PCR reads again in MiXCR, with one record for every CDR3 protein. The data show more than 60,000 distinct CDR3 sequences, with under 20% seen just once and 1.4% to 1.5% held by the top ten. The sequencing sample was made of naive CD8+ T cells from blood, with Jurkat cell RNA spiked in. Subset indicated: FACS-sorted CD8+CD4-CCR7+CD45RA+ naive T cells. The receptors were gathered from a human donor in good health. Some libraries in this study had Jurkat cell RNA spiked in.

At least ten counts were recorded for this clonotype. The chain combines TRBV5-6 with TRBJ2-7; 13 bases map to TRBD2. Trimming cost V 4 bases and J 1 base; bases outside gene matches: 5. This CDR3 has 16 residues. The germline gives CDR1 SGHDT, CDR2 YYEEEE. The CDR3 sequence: CASSAGLAGVSYEQYF. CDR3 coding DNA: TGTGCCAGCAGCGCAGGACTAGCGGGAGTATCCTACGAGCAGTACTTC.

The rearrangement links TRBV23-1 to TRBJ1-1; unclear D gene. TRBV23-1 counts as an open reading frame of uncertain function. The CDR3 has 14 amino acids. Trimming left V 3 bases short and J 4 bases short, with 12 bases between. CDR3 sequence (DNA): TGCGCCAGCAGTCAGCGGGAGGAGAGCACTGAAGCTTTCTTT. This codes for CASSQREESTEAFF.

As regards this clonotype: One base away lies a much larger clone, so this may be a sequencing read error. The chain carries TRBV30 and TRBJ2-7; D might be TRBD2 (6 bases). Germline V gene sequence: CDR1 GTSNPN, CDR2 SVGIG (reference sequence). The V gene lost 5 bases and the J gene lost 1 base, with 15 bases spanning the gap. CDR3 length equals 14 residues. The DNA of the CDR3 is TGTGCCTGGGAAGGAGCGGGCTCGTCCTACGAGCAGTACTTC. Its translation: CAWEGAGSSYEQYF.

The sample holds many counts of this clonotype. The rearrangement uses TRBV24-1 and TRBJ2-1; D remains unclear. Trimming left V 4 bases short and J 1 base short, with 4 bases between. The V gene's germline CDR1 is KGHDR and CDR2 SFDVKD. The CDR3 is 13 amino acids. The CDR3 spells CATSDRSYNEQFF. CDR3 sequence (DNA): TGTGCCACCAGTGACCGTTCCTACAATGAGCAGTTCTTC.

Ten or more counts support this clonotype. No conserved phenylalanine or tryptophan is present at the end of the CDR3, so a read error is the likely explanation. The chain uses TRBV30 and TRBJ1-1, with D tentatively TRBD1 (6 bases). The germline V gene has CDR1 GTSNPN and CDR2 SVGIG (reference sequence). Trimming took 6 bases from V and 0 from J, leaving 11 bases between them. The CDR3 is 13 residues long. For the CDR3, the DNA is TGTGCCTGTCCGGGACAAATGAACACTGAAGCTTTCTCT. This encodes CACPGQMNTEAFS.

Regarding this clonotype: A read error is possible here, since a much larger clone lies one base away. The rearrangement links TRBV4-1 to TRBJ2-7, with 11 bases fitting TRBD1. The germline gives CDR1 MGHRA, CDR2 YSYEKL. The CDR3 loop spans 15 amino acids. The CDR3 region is CASSQTGTGGYERYF. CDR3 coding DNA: TGCGCCAGCAGCCAAACCGGGACAGGGGGGTACGAGCGGTACTTC.

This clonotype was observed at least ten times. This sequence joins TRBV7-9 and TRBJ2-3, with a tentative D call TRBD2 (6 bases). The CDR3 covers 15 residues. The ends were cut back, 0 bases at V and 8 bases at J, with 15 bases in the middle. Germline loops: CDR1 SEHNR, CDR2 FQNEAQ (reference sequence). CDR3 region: CASSLAGGAHGTQYF. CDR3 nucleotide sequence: TGTGCCAGCAGCTTAGCGGGAGGAGCCCATGGTACGCAGTATTTT. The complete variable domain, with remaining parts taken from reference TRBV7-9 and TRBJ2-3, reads DTGVSQNPRHKITKRGQNVTFRCDPISEHNRLYWYRQTLGQGPEFLTYFQNEAQLEKSRLLSDRFSAERPKGSFSTLEIQRTEQGDSAMYLCASSLAGGAHGTQYFGPGTRLTVL.

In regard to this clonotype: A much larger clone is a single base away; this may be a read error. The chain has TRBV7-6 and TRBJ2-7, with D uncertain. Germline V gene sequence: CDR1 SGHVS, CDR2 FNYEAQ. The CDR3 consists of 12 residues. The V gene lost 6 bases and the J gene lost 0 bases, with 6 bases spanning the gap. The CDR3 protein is CASSCYSYEQYF. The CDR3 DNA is TGTGCCAGCAGTTGCTACTCCTACGAGCAGTACTTC.

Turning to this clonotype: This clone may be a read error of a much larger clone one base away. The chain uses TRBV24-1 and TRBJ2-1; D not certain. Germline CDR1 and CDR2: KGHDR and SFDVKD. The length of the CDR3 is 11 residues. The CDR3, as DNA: TGTGCCACCAGTGATCCTAATGGGCAGTTCTTC. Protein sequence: CATSDPNGQFF.

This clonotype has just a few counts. The CDR3 nucleotides read TGCGCCAGCAGCTTTGGGACAAGGGGGATCAGGAATCCCTACGAGCAGTACTTC. Translating gives CASSFGTRGIRNPYEQYF. The rearrangement uses TRBV5-1 and TRBJ2-7, with TRBD1 as a possible D gene (6 bases). CDR3 size: 18 residues. CDR1 and CDR2 from the germline V gene are SGHRS and YFSETQ. The V end was cut by 2 bases, the J end by 2 bases, with 23 bases between.

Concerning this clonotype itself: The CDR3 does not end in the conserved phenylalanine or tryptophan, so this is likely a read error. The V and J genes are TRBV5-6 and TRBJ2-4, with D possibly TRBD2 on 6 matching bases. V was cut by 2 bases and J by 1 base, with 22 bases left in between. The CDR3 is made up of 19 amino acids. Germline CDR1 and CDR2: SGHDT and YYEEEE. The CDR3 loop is CASSLTPGRDFRAKNIQYL. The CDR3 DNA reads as TGTGCCAGCAGCTTAACTCCAGGGCGGGACTTTCGTGCCAAAAACATTCAGTACCTC.

In DNA form, the CDR3 reads TGTGCCAGCAGTTTTCAGCGGGCAACCTTCTACGAGCAGTACTTC. This codes for CASSFQRATFYEQYF. This chain connects TRBV12-3 or TRBV12-4 to TRBJ2-7; D possibly corresponds to TRBD2 (6 bases). V was cut by 3 bases and J by 3 bases, with 15 bases left in between. The CDR3 has 15 amino acids.

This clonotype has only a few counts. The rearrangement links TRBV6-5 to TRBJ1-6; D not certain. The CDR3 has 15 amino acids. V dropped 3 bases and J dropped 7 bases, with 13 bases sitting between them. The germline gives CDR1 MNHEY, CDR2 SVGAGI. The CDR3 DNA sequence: TGTGCCAGCAGTTATGAAGGGCTGGTGAATTCACCCCTCCACTTT. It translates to CASSYEGLVNSPLHF.